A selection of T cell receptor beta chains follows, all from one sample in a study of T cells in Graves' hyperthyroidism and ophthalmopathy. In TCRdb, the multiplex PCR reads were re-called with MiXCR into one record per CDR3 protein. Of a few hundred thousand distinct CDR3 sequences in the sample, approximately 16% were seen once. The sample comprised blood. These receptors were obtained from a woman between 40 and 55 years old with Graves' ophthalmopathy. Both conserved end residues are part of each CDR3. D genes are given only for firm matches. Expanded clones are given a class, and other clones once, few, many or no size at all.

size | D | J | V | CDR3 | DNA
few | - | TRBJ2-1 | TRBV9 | CASSPRGQSYNEQFF | TGTGCCAGCAGCCCGCGGGGACAGTCCTACAATGAGCAGTTCTTC
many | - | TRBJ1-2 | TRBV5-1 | CASSLTRAHGYTF | TGCGCCAGCAGCCTCACTCGCGCCCATGGCTACACCTTC
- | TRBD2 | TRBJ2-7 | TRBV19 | CASSFGLANYEQYF | TGTGCCAGTAGTTTCGGACTAGCCAACTACGAGCAGTACTTC
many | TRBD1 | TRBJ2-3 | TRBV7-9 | CASSLSGTGGDTQYF | TGTGCCAGCAGCTTATCCGGGACAGGTGGGGATACGCAGTATTTT
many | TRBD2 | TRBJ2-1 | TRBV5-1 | CASSPGSGRLLGEQFF | TGCGCCAGCAGTCCCGGGAGCGGGAGATTACTAGGAGAGCAGTTCTTC
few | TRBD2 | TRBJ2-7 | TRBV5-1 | CASSLGGTSGIYEQYF | TGCGCCAGCAGCTTGGGGGGGACTAGCGGGATCTACGAGCAGTACTTC
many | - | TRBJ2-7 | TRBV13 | CASSFHGEQYF | TGTGCCAGCAGCTTCCACGGCGAGCAGTACTTC
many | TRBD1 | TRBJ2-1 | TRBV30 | CAWTPGQGANEQFF | TGTGCCTGGACCCCCGGCCAGGGGGCCAATGAGCAGTTCTTC
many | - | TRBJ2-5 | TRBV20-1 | CSATDRSLQETQYF | TGCAGTGCAACAGACAGGTCTCTGCAAGAGACCCAGTACTTC
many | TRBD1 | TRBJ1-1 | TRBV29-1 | CSGGTGGNTEAFF | TGCAGCGGTGGGACAGGGGGGAACACTGAAGCTTTCTTT
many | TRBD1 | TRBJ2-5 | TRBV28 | CASTSGQGFVETQYF | TGTGCCAGCACCTCCGGACAGGGCTTCGTGGAGACCCAGTACTTC
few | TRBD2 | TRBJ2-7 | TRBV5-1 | CASRRGEAYEQYF | TGCGCCAGCAGGCGGGGGGAGGCATACGAGCAGTACTTC
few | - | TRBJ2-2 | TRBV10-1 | CASSTTAGSNTGELFF | TGCGCCAGCTCGACGACCGCGGGGTCGAACACCGGGGAGCTGTTTTTT
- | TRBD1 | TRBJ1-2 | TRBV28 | CASYRGLANYGYTF | TGTGCCAGCTACAGGGGCCTAGCTAACTATGGCTACACCTTC
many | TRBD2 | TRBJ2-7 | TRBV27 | CASSLSPPSQRESEQYF | TGTGCCAGCAGTTTATCTCCACCCTCCCAGCGGGAGAGCGAGCAGTACTTC
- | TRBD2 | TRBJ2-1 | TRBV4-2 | CASSQEIQGLAGGPKQFF | TGTGCCAGCAGCCAAGAAATTCAAGGACTAGCGGGAGGGCCCAAGCAGTTCTTC
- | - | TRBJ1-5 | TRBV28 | CASSRRLVLGNQPQHF | TGTGCCAGCAGTCGAAGACTAGTTCTTGGTAATCAGCCCCAGCATTTT
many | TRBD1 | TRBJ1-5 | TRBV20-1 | CSAGGQDSNQPQHF | TGCAGTGCTGGCGGACAGGATAGCAATCAGCCCCAGCATTTT
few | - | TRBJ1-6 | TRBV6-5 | CASSYSPGQSPLHF | TGTGCCAGCAGTTACTCGCCAGGGCAGTCACCCCTCCACTTT
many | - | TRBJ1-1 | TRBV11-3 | CASSLRMNTEAFF | TGTGCCAGCAGCTTGAGAATGAACACTGAAGCTTTCTTT
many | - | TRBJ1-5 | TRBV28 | CASIPSTRSIPDQPQHF | TGTGCCAGCATACCATCAACCCGGTCGATCCCCGATCAGCCCCAGCATTTT
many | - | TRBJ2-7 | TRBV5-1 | CASSLFVSSYEQYF | TGCGCCAGCAGCTTGTTTGTGAGCTCCTACGAGCAGTACTTC